This T cell receptor beta chain is drawn from a study of control samples from healthy donors and cancer patients (dated by TCRdb to about 2020). In regard to this clone: No antigen is known for it. Per-nucleotide qualities are absent, and no much larger clonotype sits a single base away.

The germline V gene yields KGHSH for CDR1 and LQKENI for CDR2. The V and J ends are trimmed by 2 bases and 2 bases, leaving 24 bases between them. From the cysteine through the phenylalanine, the CDR3 covers 19 amino acids. Solely the CDR3 DNA is kept, with 57 bases framed from the first base. Receptor amplification or capture employed the immunoSEQ multiplex PCR assay. The table comes from immuneACCESS by way of TCRdb, which keeps in-frame sequences with V and J called. Part of the clones is missing from these tables; in studies checked, under half for an unresolved V gene and the rest for unknown reasons. The sample table contains over 150,000 clones; only one count was recorded for around 94% of them. The ten largest clones capture 12% to 15% of the sample.

The rearrangement combines TRBV18 with TRBJ1-2; no D segment can be confidently identified. Input material: PBMCs. The clonotype was recovered from a man aged 55 to 70 with colorectal cancer. The CDR3 region: CASSPSTATSDSFNYGYTF. In nucleotides, the sequence is TGTGCCAGCTCACCATCTACAGCAACTTCGGATAGTTTCAACTATGGCTACACCTTC.